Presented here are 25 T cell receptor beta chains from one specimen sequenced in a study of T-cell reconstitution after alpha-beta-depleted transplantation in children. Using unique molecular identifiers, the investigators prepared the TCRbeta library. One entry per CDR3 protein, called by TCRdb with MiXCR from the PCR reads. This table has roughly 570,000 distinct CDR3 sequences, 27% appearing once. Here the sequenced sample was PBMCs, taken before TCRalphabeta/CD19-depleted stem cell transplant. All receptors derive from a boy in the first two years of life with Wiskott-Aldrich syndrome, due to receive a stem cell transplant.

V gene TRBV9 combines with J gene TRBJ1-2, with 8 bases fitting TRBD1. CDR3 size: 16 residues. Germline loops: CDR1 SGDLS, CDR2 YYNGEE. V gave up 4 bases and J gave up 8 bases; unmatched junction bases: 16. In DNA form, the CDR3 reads TGTGCCAGCAGCCCCATCGGACAGGGCAGAGCGATGGGCTACACCTTC. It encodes CASSPIGQGRAMGYTF.

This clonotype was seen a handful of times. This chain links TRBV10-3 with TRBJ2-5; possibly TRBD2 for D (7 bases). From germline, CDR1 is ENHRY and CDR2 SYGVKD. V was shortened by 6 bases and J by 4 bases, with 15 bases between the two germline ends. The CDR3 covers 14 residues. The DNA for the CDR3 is TGTGCCATCAGCGGGGGCGGGAGCGGAGAGACCCAGTACTTC. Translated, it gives CAISGGGSGETQYF.

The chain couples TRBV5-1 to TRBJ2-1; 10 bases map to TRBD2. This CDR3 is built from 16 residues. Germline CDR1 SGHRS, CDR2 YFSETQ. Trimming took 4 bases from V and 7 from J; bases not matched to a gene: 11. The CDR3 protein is CASSLISGRAGNEQFF. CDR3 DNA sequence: TGCGCCAGCAGCCTGATCAGCGGGAGGGCCGGGAATGAGCAGTTCTTC. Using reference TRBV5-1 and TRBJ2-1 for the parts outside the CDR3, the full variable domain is KAGVTQTPRYLIKTRGQQVTLSCSPISGHRSVSWYQQTPGQGLQFLFEYFSETQRNKGNFPGRFSGRQFSNSRSEMNVSTLELGDSALYLCASSLISGRAGNEQFFGPGTRLTVL.

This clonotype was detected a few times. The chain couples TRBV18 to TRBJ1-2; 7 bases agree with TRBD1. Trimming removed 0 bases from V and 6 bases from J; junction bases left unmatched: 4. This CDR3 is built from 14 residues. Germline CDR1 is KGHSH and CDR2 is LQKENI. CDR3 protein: CASSPPFGQDGYTF. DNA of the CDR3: TGTGCCAGCTCACCACCTTTCGGACAGGATGGCTACACCTTC.

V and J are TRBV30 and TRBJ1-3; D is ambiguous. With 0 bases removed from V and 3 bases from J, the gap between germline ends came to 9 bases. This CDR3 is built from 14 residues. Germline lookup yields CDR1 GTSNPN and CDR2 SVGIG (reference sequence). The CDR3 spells CAWSVLESGNTIYF. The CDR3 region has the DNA TGTGCCTGGAGTGTACTGGAGAGTGGAAACACCATATATTTT.

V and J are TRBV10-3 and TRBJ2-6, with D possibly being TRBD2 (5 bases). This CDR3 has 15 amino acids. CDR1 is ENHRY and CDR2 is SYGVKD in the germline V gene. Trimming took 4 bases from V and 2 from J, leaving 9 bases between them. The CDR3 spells CAISGELAGANVLTF. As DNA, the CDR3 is TGTGCCATCAGTGGGGAGTTAGCTGGGGCCAACGTCCTGACTTTC.

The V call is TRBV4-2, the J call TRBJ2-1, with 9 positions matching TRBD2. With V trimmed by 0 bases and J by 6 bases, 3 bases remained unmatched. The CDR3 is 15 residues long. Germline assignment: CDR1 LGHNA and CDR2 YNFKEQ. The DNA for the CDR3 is TGTGCCAGCAGCCAAGAAGGCGGGGGGGGCAATGAGCAGTTCTTC. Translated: CASSQEGGGGNEQFF.

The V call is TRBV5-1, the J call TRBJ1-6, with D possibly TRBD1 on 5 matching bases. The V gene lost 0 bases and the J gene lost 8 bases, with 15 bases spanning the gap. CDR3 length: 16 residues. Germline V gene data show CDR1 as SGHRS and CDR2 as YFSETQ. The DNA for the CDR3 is TGCGCCAGCAGCTTGGCCAGCGACAGCGCGTATTCACCCCTCCACTTT. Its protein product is CASSLASDSAYSPLHF.

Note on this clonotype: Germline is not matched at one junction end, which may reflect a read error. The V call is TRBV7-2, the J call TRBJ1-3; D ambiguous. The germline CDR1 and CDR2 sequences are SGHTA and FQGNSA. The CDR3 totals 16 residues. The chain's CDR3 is CVSSPLTRLTGNTIYF. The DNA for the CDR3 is TGTGTCAGCAGCCCACTGACGCGGTTAACGGGAAACACCATATATTTT.

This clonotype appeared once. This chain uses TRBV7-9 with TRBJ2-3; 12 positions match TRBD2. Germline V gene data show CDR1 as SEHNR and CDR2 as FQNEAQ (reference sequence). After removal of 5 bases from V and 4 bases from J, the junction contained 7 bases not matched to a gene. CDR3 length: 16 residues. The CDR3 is CASSPQLAGGPDTQYF. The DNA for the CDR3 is TGTGCCAGCAGCCCACAACTAGCGGGAGGACCAGATACGCAGTATTTT.

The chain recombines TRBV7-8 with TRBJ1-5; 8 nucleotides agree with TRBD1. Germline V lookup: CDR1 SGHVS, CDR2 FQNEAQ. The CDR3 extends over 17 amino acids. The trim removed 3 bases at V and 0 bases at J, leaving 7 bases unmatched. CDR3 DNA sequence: TGTGCCAGCAGCTTCAGGACAGGGTCCTATAGCAATCAGCCCCAGCATTTT. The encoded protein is CASSFRTGSYSNQPQHF.

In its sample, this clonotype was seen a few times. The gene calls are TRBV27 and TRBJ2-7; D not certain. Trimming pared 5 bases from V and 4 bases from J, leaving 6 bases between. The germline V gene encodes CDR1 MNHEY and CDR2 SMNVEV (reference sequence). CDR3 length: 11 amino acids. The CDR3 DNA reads TGTGCCAGCAGTAAGGGTTACGAGCAGTACTTC. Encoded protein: CASSKGYEQYF.

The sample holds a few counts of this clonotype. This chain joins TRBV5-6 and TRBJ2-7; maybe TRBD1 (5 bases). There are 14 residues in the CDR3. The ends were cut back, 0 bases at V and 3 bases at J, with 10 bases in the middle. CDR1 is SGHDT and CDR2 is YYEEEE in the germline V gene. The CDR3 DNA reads TGTGCCAGCAGCTTGGAGGGGCACCTCTACGAGCAGTACTTC. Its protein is CASSLEGHLYEQYF.

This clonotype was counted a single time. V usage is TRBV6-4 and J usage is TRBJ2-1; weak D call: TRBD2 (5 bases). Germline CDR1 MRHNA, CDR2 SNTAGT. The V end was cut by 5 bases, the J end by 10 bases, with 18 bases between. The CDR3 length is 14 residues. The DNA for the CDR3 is TGTGCCAGCAGTCAGGACTGGAGATTAATGGAGCAGTTCTTC. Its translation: CASSQDWRLMEQFF.

DNA for the CDR3: TGCGCCAGCAGCTTGCAACCGGGAGGGTCCTACGAGCAGTACTTC. This encodes CASSLQPGGSYEQYF. V is TRBV5-1 and J is TRBJ2-7; 8 positions agree with TRBD2. This CDR3 comprises 15 residues. Germline V gene lookup returns CDR1 SGHRS and CDR2 YFSETQ. The V segment lost 1 base and the J segment 1 base; nucleotides outside the gene matches: 4. Full variable domain (rest looked up from reference TRBV5-1 and TRBJ2-7): KAGVTQTPRYLIKTRGQQVTLSCSPISGHRSVSWYQQTPGQGLQFLFEYFSETQRNKGNFPGRFSGRQFSNSRSEMNVSTLELGDSALYLCASSLQPGGSYEQYFGPGTRLTVT.

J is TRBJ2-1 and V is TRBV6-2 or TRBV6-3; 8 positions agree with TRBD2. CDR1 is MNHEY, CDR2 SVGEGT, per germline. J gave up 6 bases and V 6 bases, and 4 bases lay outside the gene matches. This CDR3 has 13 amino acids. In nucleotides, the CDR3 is TGTGCCAGCAGATTAGCGGGAAGCAATGAGCAGTTCTTC. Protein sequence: CASRLAGSNEQFF.

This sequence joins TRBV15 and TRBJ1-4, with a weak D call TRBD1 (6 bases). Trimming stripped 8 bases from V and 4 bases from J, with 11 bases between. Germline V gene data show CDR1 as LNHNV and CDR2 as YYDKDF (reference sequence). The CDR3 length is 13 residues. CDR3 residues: CATGGTYNEKLFF. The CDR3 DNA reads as TGTGCCACCGGGGGCACCTATAATGAAAAACTGTTTTTT.

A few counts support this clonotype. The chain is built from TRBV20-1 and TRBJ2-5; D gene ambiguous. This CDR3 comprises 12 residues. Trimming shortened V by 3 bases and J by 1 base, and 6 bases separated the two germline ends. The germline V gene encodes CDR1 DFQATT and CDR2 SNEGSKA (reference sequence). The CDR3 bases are TGCAGTGCTAGCCGGACCCAAGAGACCCAGTACTTC. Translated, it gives CSASRTQETQYF.

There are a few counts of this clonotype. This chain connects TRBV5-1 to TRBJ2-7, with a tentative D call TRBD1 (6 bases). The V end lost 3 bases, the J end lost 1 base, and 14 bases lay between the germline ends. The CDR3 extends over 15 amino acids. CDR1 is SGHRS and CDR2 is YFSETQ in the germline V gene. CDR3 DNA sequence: TGCGCCAGCAGCTACGGACAGTTCGAGTCCTACGAGCAGTACTTC. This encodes CASSYGQFESYEQYF.

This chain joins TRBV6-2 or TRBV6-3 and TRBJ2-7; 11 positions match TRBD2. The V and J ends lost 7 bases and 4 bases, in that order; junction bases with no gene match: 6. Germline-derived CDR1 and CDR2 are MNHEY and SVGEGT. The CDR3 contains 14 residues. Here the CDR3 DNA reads TGTGCCAGCAACGGACTAGCGGGCATGTACGAGCAGTACTTC. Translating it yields CASNGLAGMYEQYF.

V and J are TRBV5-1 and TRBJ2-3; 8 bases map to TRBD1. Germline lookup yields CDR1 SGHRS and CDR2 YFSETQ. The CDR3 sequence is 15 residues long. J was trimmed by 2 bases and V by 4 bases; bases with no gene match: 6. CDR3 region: CASSINRGSTDTQYF. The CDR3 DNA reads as TGCGCCAGCAGCATAAACAGGGGGTCCACAGATACGCAGTATTTT.

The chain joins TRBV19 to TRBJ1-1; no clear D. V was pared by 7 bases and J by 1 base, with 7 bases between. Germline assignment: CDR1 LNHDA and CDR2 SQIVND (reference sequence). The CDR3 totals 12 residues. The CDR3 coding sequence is TGTGCCAGTAAGAGGGAGAACACTGAAGCTTTCTTT. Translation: CASKRENTEAFF. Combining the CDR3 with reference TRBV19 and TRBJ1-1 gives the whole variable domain DGGITQSPKYLFRKEGQNVTLSCEQNLNHDAMYWYRQDPGQGLRLIYYSQIVNDFQKGDIAEGYSVSREKKESFPLTVTSAQKNPTAFYLCASKRENTEAFFGQGTRLTVV.

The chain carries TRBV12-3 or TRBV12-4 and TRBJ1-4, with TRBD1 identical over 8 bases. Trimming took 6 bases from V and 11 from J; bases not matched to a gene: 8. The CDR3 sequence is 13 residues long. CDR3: CASRLGQGSKLFF. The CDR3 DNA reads TGTGCCAGCAGGCTAGGACAGGGTTCGAAACTGTTTTTT.

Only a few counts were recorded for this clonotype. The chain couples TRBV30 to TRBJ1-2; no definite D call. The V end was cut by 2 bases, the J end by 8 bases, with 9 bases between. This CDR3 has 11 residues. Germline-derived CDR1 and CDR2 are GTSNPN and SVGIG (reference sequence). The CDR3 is CAWSNGGGYTF. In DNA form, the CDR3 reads TGTGCCTGGAGTAACGGCGGGGGCTACACCTTC.

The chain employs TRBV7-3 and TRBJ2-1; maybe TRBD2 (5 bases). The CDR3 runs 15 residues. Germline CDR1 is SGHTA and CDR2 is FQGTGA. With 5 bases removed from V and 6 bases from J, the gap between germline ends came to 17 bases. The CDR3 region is CASSISGSPFNEQFF. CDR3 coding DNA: TGTGCCAGCAGCATCAGCGGATCACCATTCAATGAGCAGTTCTTC.